This T cell receptor beta chain was captured in a study of PD-1 blockade in classical Hodgkin lymphoma. Points from the study as a whole: Prior therapy or disease activity may underlie the repertoire differences, whose causes remain undefined. CD4+ TCR diversity climbed significantly by C4D1, unlike CD8+ TCR diversity. Reported baseline diversity: healthy donors highest, relapsed/refractory patients lowest.

Time point meaning: cycle 4 day 1 (C4D1), after less than 7 weeks of nivolumab. Brentuximab vedotin exposure varied among the patients, all of whom had relapsed after autologous stem cell transplantation. Complete response, partial response or progressive disease constituted the best response categories observed. Turning to this clone: Its antigen is undetermined.

This table comes from immunoSEQ multiplex PCR, and its TCRdb copy is limited to in-frame clones, with some not included. Of about 50,000 clones listed, around 90% are singletons. V was shortened by 0 bases and J by 4 bases, with 4 bases between the two germline ends. CDR3 length equals 12 residues. In germline, CDR1 is GTSNPN, CDR2 SVGIG (reference sequence). This sequence was found in a human donor with classical Hodgkin lymphoma. The V call is TRBV30, the J call TRBJ1-3; D is undetermined. The source material was peripheral blood mononuclear cells (PBMCs), sampled before the fourth cycle of nivolumab. The CDR3 sequence is CAWSVLGNTIYF. The CDR3 coding sequence is TGTGCCTGGAGTGTACTAGGAAACACCATATATTTT.